This T cell receptor beta chain stems from a study of shared clonotypes between healthy human individuals. Libraries were prepared by immunoSEQ multiplex PCR; TCRdb keeps only in-frame clonotypes and omits some of them. The sample includes over 2 million clones, about 95% seen only once; the top ten take approximately 1.2%. V lost 0 bases to trimming and J lost 6 bases; unmatched junction nucleotides: 19. CDR3 size: 20 residues. CD8 cells classed as naive were CD45RO-negative and positively selected for CCR7, excluding terminally differentiated effector memory CD45RA+ cells. This sequence originates from a young man in good health. The sample consisted of naive CD8+ T cells sorted from blood. The chain employs TRBV23-1 and TRBJ1-5; 8 nucleotides line up with TRBD1. TRBV23-1 is filed as an ORF, its function uncertain. The CDR3 sequence: CASSQSAPSPQDRAGQPQHF. The CDR3 DNA reads as TGCGCCAGCAGTCAATCCGCCCCCTCACCCCAGGACAGGGCTGGTCAGCCCCAGCATTTT.